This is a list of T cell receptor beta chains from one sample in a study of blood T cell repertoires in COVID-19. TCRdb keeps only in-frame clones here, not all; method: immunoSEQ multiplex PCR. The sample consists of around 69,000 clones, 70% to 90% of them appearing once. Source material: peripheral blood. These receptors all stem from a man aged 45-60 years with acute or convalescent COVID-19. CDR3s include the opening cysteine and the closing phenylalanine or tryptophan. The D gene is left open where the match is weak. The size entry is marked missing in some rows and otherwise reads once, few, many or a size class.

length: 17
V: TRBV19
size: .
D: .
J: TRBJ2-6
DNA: TGTGCCAGTAGTGCCCTCCTAGCCCCCTCTGGGGCCAACGTCCTGACTTTC
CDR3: CASSALLAPSGANVLTF

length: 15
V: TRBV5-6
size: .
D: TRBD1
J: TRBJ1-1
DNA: TGTGCCAGCAGCCTAAGGGGGCTTGGTGACACTGAAGCTTTCTTT
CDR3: CASSLRGLGDTEAFF

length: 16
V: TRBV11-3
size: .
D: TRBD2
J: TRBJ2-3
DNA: TGTGCCAGCAGTTCCGGACTAGCGGGGGACACAGATACGCAGTATTTT
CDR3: CASSSGLAGDTDTQYF

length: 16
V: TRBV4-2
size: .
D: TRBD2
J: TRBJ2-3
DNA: TGTGCCAGCAGCCGAACTAGCGGGGAACCCACAGATACGCAGTATTTT
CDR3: CASSRTSGEPTDTQYF

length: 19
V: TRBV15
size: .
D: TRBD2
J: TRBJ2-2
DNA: TGTGCCACCAGCCGTATCCCTAGCGGGGGGCCTAATAACACCGGGGAGCTGTTTTTT
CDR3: CATSRIPSGGPNNTGELFF

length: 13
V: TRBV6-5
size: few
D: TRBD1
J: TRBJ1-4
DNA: TGTGCCAGCGAGGAGACAGGGGGGGAAAAACTGTTTTTT
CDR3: CASEETGGEKLFF

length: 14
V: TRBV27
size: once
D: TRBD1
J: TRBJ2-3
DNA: TGTGCCAGCAGACGGGACAGGGGGCGAGATACGCAGTATTTT
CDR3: CASRRDRGRDTQYF

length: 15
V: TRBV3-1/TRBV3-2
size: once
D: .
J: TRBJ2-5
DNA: TGTGCCAGCAGCCAAGACGGTCGCGAACAAGAGACCCAGTACTTC
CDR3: CASSQDGREQETQYF

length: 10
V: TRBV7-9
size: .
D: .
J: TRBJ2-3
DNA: TGTGCCAGCAGCCCGGTGAGGCAGTATTTT
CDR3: CASSPVRQYF

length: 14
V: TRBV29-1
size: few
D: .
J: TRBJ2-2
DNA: TGCAGCGTTGAGATGGACTCTTTTGCCGGGGAGCTGTTTTTT
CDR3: CSVEMDSFAGELFF

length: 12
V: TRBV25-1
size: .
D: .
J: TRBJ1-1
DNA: TGTGCCAGCGGAGCAAGTTCCACTGAAGCTTTCTTT
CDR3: CASGASSTEAFF

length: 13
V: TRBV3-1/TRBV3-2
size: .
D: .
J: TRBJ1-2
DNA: TGTGCCAGCAGCCAAGTGGGGGCGAGGGGCTACACCTTC
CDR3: CASSQVGARGYTF

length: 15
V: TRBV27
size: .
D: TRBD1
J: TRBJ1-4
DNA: TGTGCCAGCAGTGGACAGGGCAGTAGGTTTGAAAAACTGTTTTTT
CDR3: CASSGQGSRFEKLFF

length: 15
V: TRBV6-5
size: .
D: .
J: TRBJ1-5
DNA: TGTGCCAGCAGCCCCGGGACAAAGGGCAATCAGCCCCAGCATTTT
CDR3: CASSPGTKGNQPQHF

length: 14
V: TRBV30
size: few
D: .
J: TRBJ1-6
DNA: TGTGCCTGGGGTTGGGGAGGAAATAATTCACCCCTCCACTTT
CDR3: CAWGWGGNNSPLHF

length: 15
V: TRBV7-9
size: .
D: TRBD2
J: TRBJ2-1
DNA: TGTGCCAGCAGCTTCCGGACTAGCGACGGTAGTGAGCAGTTCTTC
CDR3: CASSFRTSDGSEQFF

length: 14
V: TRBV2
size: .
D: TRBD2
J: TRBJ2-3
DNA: TGTGCCAGCACCGAGGCGCTAGCGGGGAGTACGCAGTATTTT
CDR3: CASTEALAGSTQYF

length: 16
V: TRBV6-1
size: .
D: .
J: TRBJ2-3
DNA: TGTGCCAGCAGTGCTGAATTCAGTTCTAGCACAGATACGCAGTATTTT
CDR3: CASSAEFSSSTDTQYF

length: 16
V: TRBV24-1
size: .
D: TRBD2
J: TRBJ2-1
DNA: TGTGCCACCAGTGATACTAGCGGGGGGGGGAACAATGAGCAGTTCTTC
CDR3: CATSDTSGGGNNEQFF

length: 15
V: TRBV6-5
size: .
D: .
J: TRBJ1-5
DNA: TGTGCCAGCACCGAGAGTGGGGCAGGGGTTCGCGCCCAGCATTTT
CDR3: CASTESGAGVRAQHF

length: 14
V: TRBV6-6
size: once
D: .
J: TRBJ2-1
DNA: TGTGCCAGCAGTTTAACGTTATCTAACAATGAGCAGTTCTTC
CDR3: CASSLTLSNNEQFF

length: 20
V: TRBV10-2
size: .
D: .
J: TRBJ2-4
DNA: TGCGCCAGCAGTGAGTCAGGTGGAGGGATCAACCTCTTAGCCAAAAACATTCAGTACTTC
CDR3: CASSESGGGINLLAKNIQYF

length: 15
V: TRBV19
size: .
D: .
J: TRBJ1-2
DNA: TGTGCCAGTAGTATCAGGGGCGGCATTAACTATGGCTACACCTTC
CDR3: CASSIRGGINYGYTF

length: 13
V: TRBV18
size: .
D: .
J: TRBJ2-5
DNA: TGTGCCAGCTCACCAGACAGCCAAGAGACCCAGTACTTC
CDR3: CASSPDSQETQYF

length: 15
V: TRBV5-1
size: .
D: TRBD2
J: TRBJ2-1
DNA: TGCGCCAGCGGGTATAGCGGGGGGGCCTACAATGAGCAGTTCTTC
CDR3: CASGYSGGAYNEQFF

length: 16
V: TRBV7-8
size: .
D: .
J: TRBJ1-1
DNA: TGTGCCAGCAGCTTGAATCAGGGCCTCGTGAACACTGAAGCTTTCTTT
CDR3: CASSLNQGLVNTEAFF

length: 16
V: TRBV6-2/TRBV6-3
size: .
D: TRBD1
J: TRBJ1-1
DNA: TGTGCCAGCAGTTACTCCCGGACAGGGGCAAACACTGAAGCTTTCTTT
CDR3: CASSYSRTGANTEAFF

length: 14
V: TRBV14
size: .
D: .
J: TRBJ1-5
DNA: TGTGCCAGCAGGAAGAGCGGGGTGGATCAGCCCCAGCATTTT
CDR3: CASRKSGVDQPQHF

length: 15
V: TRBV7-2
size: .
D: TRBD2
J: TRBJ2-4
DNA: TGTGCCAGCAGCTTTTCTAGCGGGGGGGCATACATTCAGTACTTC
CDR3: CASSFSSGGAYIQYF

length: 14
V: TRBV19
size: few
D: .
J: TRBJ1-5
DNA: TGTGCCAGTAGGGTGCTAGAGGGAAATCAGCCCCAGCATTTT
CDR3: CASRVLEGNQPQHF

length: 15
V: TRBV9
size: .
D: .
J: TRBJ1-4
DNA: TGTGCCAGCAGCGTAGGTACAGGGTCTAATGAAAAACTGTTTTTT
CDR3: CASSVGTGSNEKLFF

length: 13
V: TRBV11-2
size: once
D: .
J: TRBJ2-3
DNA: TGTGCCAGCAGTCAAGATTTGCGCGATACGCAGTATTTT
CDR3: CASSQDLRDTQYF

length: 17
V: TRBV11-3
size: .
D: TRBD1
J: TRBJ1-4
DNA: TGTGCCAGCAGCTCGTACAGGGGGCGCCTTGGTGGTGAAAAACTGTTTTTT
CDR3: CASSSYRGRLGGEKLFF

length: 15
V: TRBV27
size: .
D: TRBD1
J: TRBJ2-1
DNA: TGTGCCAGCAGTCTATTTATCCCAGGGGGCAATGAGCAGTTCTTC
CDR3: CASSLFIPGGNEQFF

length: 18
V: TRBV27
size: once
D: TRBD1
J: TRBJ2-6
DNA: TGTGCCAGCAGTTCGATCTCGGGACAGGGCTCTGGGGCCAACGTCCTGACTTTC
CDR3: CASSSISGQGSGANVLTF

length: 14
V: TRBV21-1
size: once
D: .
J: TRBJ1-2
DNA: TGTGCCAGCAGCAGCCAGACAGAACTTTATGGCTACACCTTC
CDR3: CASSSQTELYGYTF

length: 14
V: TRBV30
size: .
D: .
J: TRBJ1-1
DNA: TGTGCCCGGGGAAAGGGACATTCGAACACTGAAGCTTTCTTT
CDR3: CARGKGHSNTEAFF